Listed below are T cell receptor beta chains from one sample, sequenced in a study of tumor-infiltrating lymphocytes in glioblastoma multiforme. MiXCR, run by TCRdb on the multiplex PCR reads, gives a single entry per CDR3 protein. The table has around 30,000 distinct CDR3 sequences, roughly 64% seen once; the top ten hold roughly a third. The sequenced sample was brain tumor tissue. The receptor set was obtained from a male donor with glioblastoma. Each CDR3 is given with its conserved first and last residue. The order of the fields is V gene, CDR3 protein.

v_call: TRBV20-1
cdr3_aa: CSAGKDSGNHELYF

v_call: TRBV11-2
cdr3_aa: CVSSSRLAGCLSYNEQFF

v_call: TRBV6-1
cdr3_aa: CASNHRGSYEQYF

v_call: TRBV10-2
cdr3_aa: CASRGGQARYEQYF

v_call: TRBV12-3/TRBV12-4
cdr3_aa: CASSQTGERAKQYF

v_call: TRBV11-2
cdr3_aa: CASTPSLRQGLAVNIGELFF

v_call: TRBV11-3
cdr3_aa: CASNVVAGIQQYF

v_call: TRBV2
cdr3_aa: CASSVERDGLQYF

v_call: TRBV6-6
cdr3_aa: CACKASVGRGQFF

v_call: TRBV28
cdr3_aa: CASSKPQGGQPQHF

v_call: TRBV11-2
cdr3_aa: CASSLFSLETQYF

v_call: TRBV12-3/TRBV12-4
cdr3_aa: CTSSGPTGEVEIQYF

v_call: TRBV6-5
cdr3_aa: CANSYGPGFSEQFF

v_call: TRBV12-3/TRBV12-4
cdr3_aa: CASCVADMQYF

v_call: TRBV10-3
cdr3_aa: CTISDPGVDYNEQFF

v_call: TRBV11-2
cdr3_aa: CASSSMGQGESEAQYF

v_call: TRBV20-1
cdr3_aa: CSASLPGQGYGYTF

v_call: TRBV11-2
cdr3_aa: CASSLDVAADEQYF

v_call: TRBV6-1
cdr3_aa: CASSGTTEIDTQYF

v_call: TRBV12-3/TRBV12-4
cdr3_aa: CASNHQGARFQPQHF

v_call: TRBV11-2
cdr3_aa: CASSLDLRVVGSALLF

v_call: TRBV28
cdr3_aa: CASSLEQENSPLHF

v_call: TRBV6-5
cdr3_aa: CASSDFLGTGKVSGNTIYF

v_call: TRBV5-1
cdr3_aa: CASSLANNGRNTGELFF

v_call: TRBV19
cdr3_aa: CASSRRSTGTQYF